This T cell receptor (beta chain) was retrieved from a study of cytomegalovirus exposure and HLA in healthy donors. Study in general: A preliminary data release comprised approximately 85 million unique TCRs obtained from HLA-typed donors.

Germline V gene data show CDR1 as SGHTA and CDR2 as FQGNSA. V shed 5 bases and J shed 2 bases, with 10 bases lying between them. This CDR3 is 14 amino acids long. Primers for the PCR totalled 60 Vbeta and 13 Jbeta. TCRdb's table, derived via immunoSEQ multiplex PCR, lists solely in-frame clones and lacks some. The sample contains 130,000 to 150,000 clones, around 77% of which appear only once. This TCR was sampled from a man aged 18-30 years in good health and CMV-seronegative. The gene calls are TRBV7-2 and TRBJ2-1, with D possibly TRBD2 on 6 matching bases. Sample: PBMCs. For the CDR3, the DNA is TGTGCCAGCAGCGAAGGGACTGCCTACAATGAGCAGTTCTTC. Residues: CASSEGTAYNEQFF.